This T cell receptor beta chain was sequenced in a study of blood T cell repertoires in COVID-19. Study context: The United States, Italy and Spain provided the acute and convalescent COVID-19 samples.

Libraries were prepared by immunoSEQ multiplex PCR; TCRdb keeps only in-frame clonotypes and omits some of them. Of approximately 280,000 clones listed, roughly 80% were seen once; the top ten hold 5%. The CDR3 length is 16 residues. Trimming cost V 4 bases and J 2 bases; bases outside gene matches: 6. The V gene's germline CDR1 is MGHRA and CDR2 YSYEKL. The age range of participants was about 18 to 100 years, with residence in around 22 US areas. Sequenced: PBMCs or T cells enriched from blood (not recorded which). This sequence joins TRBV4-1 and TRBJ1-3, with 9 bases matching TRBD1. This TCR was recovered from a man aged 40-49 years who had been exposed to COVID-19. The CDR3: CASSPKGDRAGNTIYF. Written as DNA, the CDR3 is TGCGCCAGCAGCCCAAAAGGGGACAGGGCTGGAAACACCATATATTTT.